Listed here are 6 T cell receptor beta chains from one sample, sequenced in a study of T-cell memory formation after mild COVID-19. A single record per CDR3 protein comes from TCRdb applying MiXCR to the 5' RACE reads. The sample consists of around 410,000 distinct CDR3 sequences, roughly a quarter of them appearing once. What was sequenced was PBMCs or a T cell subset sorted from them (not recorded which). The receptors derive from an adult woman who had mild COVID-19 (a few samples of this study predate the infection). Cell type and time point are not known.

This chain uses TRBV11-2 with TRBJ2-1; D unclear. This CDR3 spans 15 amino acids. The V end was cut by 1 base, the J end by 0 bases, with 7 bases between. Germline V gene data show CDR1 as SGHAT and CDR2 as FQNNGV. The CDR3 sequence: CASSLGRSSYNEQFF. The CDR3 coding sequence is TGTGCCAGCAGCTTAGGACGTAGCTCCTACAATGAGCAGTTCTTC.

The J gene is TRBJ1-5, the V gene TRBV12-3 or TRBV12-4; D unclear. V was clipped by 1 base and J by 6 bases, with 7 bases between them. The CDR3 totals 13 residues. CDR3 protein: CASSLGRAQPQHF. CDR3 nucleotides: TGTGCCAGCAGTTTAGGGAGGGCTCAGCCCCAGCATTTT.

CDR3 sequence (DNA): TGCAGCGTTAATACAGGGGGGCTATACGAGCAGTACTTC. This encodes CSVNTGGLYEQYF. This chain uses TRBV29-1 with TRBJ2-7; 8 bases agree with TRBD1. Germline trimming cut 5 bases from V and 4 bases from J; bases unmatched to any gene: 7. CDR3 length: 13 amino acids. Germline-derived CDR1 and CDR2 are SQVTM and ANQGSEA.

The rearrangement joins TRBV11-3 to TRBJ2-7; 8 nucleotides agree with TRBD2. CDR1 and CDR2 from the germline V gene are SGHNT and YENEEA. The V gene end was trimmed by 5 bases and the J gene end by 4 bases; junction bases not matched to a gene: 10. The CDR3 has 15 residues. The CDR3: CASSPTFGGRYEQYF. For the CDR3, the DNA is TGTGCCAGCAGCCCCACTTTCGGCGGGAGGTACGAGCAGTACTTC.

This clonotype was detected a few times. The J gene is TRBJ2-7, the V gene TRBV29-1, with D perhaps given as TRBD1 or TRBD2 (5 bases each). The germline CDR1 and CDR2 sequences are SQVTM and ANQGSEA. V lost 0 bases and J 2 bases, leaving 14 bases between the germline ends. This CDR3 spans 15 amino acids. The CDR3 DNA reads TGCAGCGTTGAAGATCTCAGGGAGCGACCCTACGAGCAGTACTTC. Its translation: CSVEDLRERPYEQYF.

This clonotype occurred a few times. The chain combines TRBV7-2 with TRBJ1-6, with 7 bases matching TRBD1. Germline assignment: CDR1 SGHTA and CDR2 FQGNSA. After removal of 0 bases from V and 7 bases from J, the junction contained 3 bases not matched to a gene. The CDR3 totals 15 residues. The CDR3 loop is CASSLARGANSPLHF. In DNA, the CDR3 is TGTGCCAGCAGCTTAGCCAGGGGGGCGAATTCACCCCTCCACTTT.